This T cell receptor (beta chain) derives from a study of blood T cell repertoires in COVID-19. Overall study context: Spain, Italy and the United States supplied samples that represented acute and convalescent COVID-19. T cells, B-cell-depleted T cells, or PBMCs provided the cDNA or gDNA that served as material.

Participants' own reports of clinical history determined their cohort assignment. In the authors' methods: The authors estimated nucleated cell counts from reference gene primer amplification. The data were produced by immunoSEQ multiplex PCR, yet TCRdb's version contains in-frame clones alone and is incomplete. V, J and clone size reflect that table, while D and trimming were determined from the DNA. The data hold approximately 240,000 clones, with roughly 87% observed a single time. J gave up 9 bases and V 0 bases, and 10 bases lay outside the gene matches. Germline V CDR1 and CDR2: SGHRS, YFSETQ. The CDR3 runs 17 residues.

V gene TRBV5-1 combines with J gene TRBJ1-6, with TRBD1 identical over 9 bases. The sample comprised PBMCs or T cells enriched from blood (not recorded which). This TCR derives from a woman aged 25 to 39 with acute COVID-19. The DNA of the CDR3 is TGCGCCAGCAGCTTGGATCCCTCCGGGACAGGGACTTCACCCCTCCACTTT. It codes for CASSLDPSGTGTSPLHF.